These 12 T cell receptor beta chains came from one sample sequenced in a study of T cell responses to AZD1222 COVID-19 vaccine. The protocol was immunoSEQ multiplex PCR, while the TCRdb copy is restricted to in-frame clones and leaves out a portion. This table holds roughly 180,000 clones, approximately 90% found once. Sequences were derived from peripheral blood, sampled 28 days after the second AZD1222 dose. The receptors here all came from an adult who received the AZD1222 COVID-19 vaccine.

This clone was seen a single time. J is TRBJ2-5 and V is TRBV11-2, with D tentatively TRBD2 (5 bases). CDR1 SGHAT and CDR2 FQNNGV come from the germline V gene. The CDR3 is made up of 13 amino acids. Trimming shortened V by 6 bases and J by 0 bases, and 8 bases separated the two germline ends. CDR3 region: CASRAGNQETQYF. CDR3 sequence (DNA): TGTGCCAGCAGGGCGGGCAACCAAGAGACCCAGTACTTC.

The CDR3: CASSYNSGQPSYEQYF. The DNA of the CDR3 is TGTGCCAGCAGCTACAACTCGGGACAGCCCTCCTACGAGCAGTACTTC. The chain carries TRBV7-2 and TRBJ2-7, with 7 nucleotides matching TRBD1. Germline CDR1 is SGHTA and CDR2 is FQGNSA. J was trimmed by 0 bases and V by 4 bases; bases with no gene match: 9. The length of the CDR3 is 16 residues. Variable domain in full (rest from reference TRBV7-2 and TRBJ2-7): GAGVSQSPSNKVTEKGKDVELRCDPISGHTALYWYRQSLGQGLEFLIYFQGNSAPDKSGLPSDRFSAERTGGSVSTLTIQRTQQEDSAVYLCASSYNSGQPSYEQYFGPGTRLTVT.

The chain combines TRBV28 with TRBJ2-7; D is possibly TRBD2 (5 bases). Trimming took off 5 bases at V and 1 base at J, with 15 bases between the two ends. Germline V gene lookup returns CDR1 MDHEN and CDR2 SYDVKM. The CDR3 is 15 amino acids. CDR3 nucleotide sequence: TGTGCCAGCAGTCTCCGGGGTAGCGTATCCTACGAGCAGTACTTC. Translating it yields CASSLRGSVSYEQYF.

This chain joins TRBV13 and TRBJ1-5; D not certain. There are 12 residues in the CDR3. Per germline, CDR1 PRHDT and CDR2 FYEKMQ (reference sequence). V shed 5 bases and J shed 9 bases, with 11 bases lying between them. CDR3 DNA sequence: TGTGCCAGCAGCCCCCGCGCAGGGCCCCAGCATTTT. Protein: CASSPRAGPQHF.

The chain combines TRBV19 with TRBJ1-5; 8 positions agree with TRBD1. Germline-derived CDR1 and CDR2 are LNHDA and SQIVND (reference sequence). J was trimmed by 5 bases and V by 4 bases; bases with no gene match: 10. This CDR3 has 16 residues. In nucleotides, the CDR3 is TGTGCCAGTAGTAGGACAGGGTTCATGGAAGATCAGCCCCAGCATTTT. Protein: CASSRTGFMEDQPQHF.

The J gene is TRBJ2-5, the V gene TRBV9, with D uncertain. The V gene's germline CDR1 is SGDLS and CDR2 YYNGEE. The length of the CDR3 is 13 residues. Trimming shortened V by 2 bases and J by 3 bases, and 8 bases separated the two germline ends. The DNA for the CDR3 is TGTGCCAGCAGCGTGGGTCGAGAAGAGACCCAGTACTTC. Its translation is CASSVGREETQYF. Together with reference TRBV9 and TRBJ2-5, the CDR3 gives the full variable domain: DSGVTQTPKHLITATGQRVTLRCSPRSGDLSVYWYQQSLDQGLQFLIQYYNGEERAKGNILERFSAQQFPDLHSELNLSSLELGDSALYFCASSVGREETQYFGPGTRLLVL.

This chain links TRBV9 with TRBJ1-4, with 8 bases aligning to TRBD1. V shed 4 bases and J 4 bases; nucleotides not matched to a gene: 3. The V gene's germline CDR1 is SGDLS and CDR2 YYNGEE. This CDR3 contains 14 residues. The CDR3 sequence: CASSFTGGNEKLFF. The DNA for the CDR3 is TGTGCCAGCAGCTTTACAGGGGGTAATGAAAAACTGTTTTTT.

This clone was recorded a few times. This rearrangement joins TRBV6-1 to TRBJ2-7; 7 bases fit TRBD1. The CDR3 totals 15 residues. CDR1 is MNHNS, CDR2 SASEGT, per germline. The junction had 15 bases not matched to a gene; V was cut back by 1 base and J by 12 bases. The CDR3 here is CASSEVRTGPLVPYF. The CDR3 DNA sequence: TGTGCCAGCAGTGAAGTACGGACAGGACCACTAGTACCGTACTTC.

The chain is built from TRBV27 and TRBJ2-3; D remains unclear. With 3 bases removed from V and 0 bases from J, the gap between germline ends came to 13 bases. Germline loops: CDR1 MNHEY, CDR2 SMNVEV (reference sequence). This CDR3 has 16 amino acids. The CDR3 sequence: CASSFSAGASTDTQYF. The CDR3 DNA sequence: TGTGCCAGCAGTTTCTCGGCAGGTGCTAGCACAGATACGCAGTATTTT.

The chain employs TRBV2 and TRBJ2-1; TRBD2 matches at 8 bases. This CDR3 contains 18 residues. The ends lost 4 bases at V and 4 bases at J; junction bases unmatched: 15. Per the germline V gene, CDR1 is SNHLY and CDR2 is FYNNEI. CDR3 in amino acids: CASSGSPLASGYYNEQFF. In DNA, the CDR3 is TGTGCCAGCAGTGGCTCCCCCCTCGCTAGCGGGTATTACAATGAGCAGTTCTTC.

V is TRBV7-8 and J is TRBJ2-1; 11 bases match TRBD2. The CDR3 length is 16 residues. Germline V lookup: CDR1 SGHVS, CDR2 FQNEAQ. The J segment lost 4 bases and the V segment lost 4 bases, leaving 6 bases of the junction unmatched. The CDR3, as DNA: TGTGCCAGCAGCTGGGAGATAGCGGGGGGGTACAATGAGCAGTTCTTC. Encoded protein: CASSWEIAGGYNEQFF.

V is TRBV10-2 and J is TRBJ2-3; 12 nucleotides align to TRBD2. There are 16 residues in the CDR3. Germline V lookup: CDR1 WSHSY, CDR2 SAAADI. V gave up 6 bases and J gave up 4 bases; unmatched junction bases: 8. In DNA form, the CDR3 reads TGCGCCAGCAGATCCTCTAGCGGGAGGGCCTCAGATACGCAGTATTTT. This gives the protein CASRSSSGRASDTQYF.